Below, 15 T cell receptor beta chains from the same sample are listed, as sequenced in a study of vaccination effects on CD4 cells after COVID-19. Sequenced by immunoSEQ multiplex PCR; TCRdb stores in-frame clones only, minus some. The data contain around 30,000 clones, roughly 60% of them singletons. These TCRs are of unknown antigen specificity. Following a 10-day culture, CD4+ T cells were purified. The sequenced sample was CD4+ T cells from PBMCs cultured without peptide, obtained before COVID-19 vaccination. The receptors stem from a human donor who received a COVID-19 vaccine.

The chain combines TRBV5-1 with TRBJ1-2, with 7 positions matching TRBD1. The CDR3 is 13 amino acids. The junction had 6 bases not matched to a gene; V was cut back by 4 bases and J by 6 bases. Germline V gene lookup returns CDR1 SGHRS and CDR2 YFSETQ. The DNA for the CDR3 is TGCGCCAGCAGCCCAGGGGGGGGTGATGGCTACACCTTC. Its protein is CASSPGGGDGYTF.

The rearrangement links TRBV10-1 to TRBJ1-2, with TRBD1 matching over 9 bases. This CDR3 region has 15 residues. The ends lost 4 bases at V and 6 bases at J; junction bases unmatched: 9. Germline V gives CDR1 WNHNN, CDR2 SYGVQD (reference sequence). CDR3 amino acids: CASSGRTGAYDGYTF. The CDR3 nucleotides are TGCGCCAGCAGTGGACGGACAGGGGCCTATGATGGCTACACCTTC.

This clone was detected a few times. CDR3 in DNA: TGTGCCAGCAGTGAAAAGGGACAGGGCCGTCAGCCCCAGCATTTT. It codes for CASSEKGQGRQPQHF. This rearrangement joins TRBV2 to TRBJ1-5; 9 bases fit TRBD1. CDR1 and CDR2 (germline): SNHLY, FYNNEI. The CDR3 contains 15 residues. V lost 2 bases to trimming and J lost 6 bases; unmatched junction nucleotides: 5.

The rearrangement joins TRBV6-5 to TRBJ2-6; no definite D call. The CDR3 sequence is 16 residues long. CDR1 MNHEY and CDR2 SVGAGI come from the germline V gene. Between the trimmed V and J ends, which lost 2 bases and 0 bases, there was a span of 8 bases. The CDR3 is CASSYRHGSGANVLTF. The CDR3 DNA reads as TGTGCCAGCAGTTACCGCCACGGCTCTGGGGCCAACGTCCTGACTTTC.

The chain carries TRBV6-5 and TRBJ2-1, with 7 bases matching TRBD1. J gave up 14 bases and V 6 bases, and 16 bases lay outside the gene matches. The CDR3 totals 14 residues. Germline V CDR1 and CDR2: MNHEY, SVGAGI. The CDR3 nucleotides read TGTGCCAGCAGCGATAGACAGGGAAGGGCCCTTGAGTTCTTC. This gives the protein CASSDRQGRALEFF.

This chain links TRBV4-1 with TRBJ2-5, with 9 bases lining up with TRBD2. With 1 base clipped from V and 5 bases from J, the junction kept 11 bases outside the gene matches. The CDR3 totals 17 residues. Germline assignment: CDR1 MGHRA and CDR2 YSYEKL. CDR3 bases: TGCGCCAGCAGCCAAGGGGTAGGGCGGGGGGGCGGCGAGACCCAGTACTTC. Translated: CASSQGVGRGGGETQYF.

V usage is TRBV12-5 and J usage is TRBJ1-2; 7 bases line up with TRBD1. Germline assignment: CDR1 LGHNT and CDR2 FRNRAP. With 7 bases clipped from V and 4 bases from J, the junction kept 9 bases outside the gene matches. This CDR3 has 14 residues. CDR3 sequence reads: CASASGTVSYGYTF. The CDR3 region has the DNA TGTGCTAGTGCCTCCGGGACAGTGAGCTATGGCTACACCTTC.

This chain connects TRBV3-1 (or the pseudogene TRBV3-2) to TRBJ1-1, with 9 bases aligning to TRBD1. Germline V gene sequence: CDR1 LGHDT, CDR2 YNNKEL (reference sequence). V shed 1 base and J 3 bases; nucleotides not matched to a gene: 9. This CDR3 comprises 17 residues. The DNA of the CDR3 is TGTGCCAGCAGCCAAGGGGACAGGGCCGGTGGGGACACTGAAGCTTTCTTT. The encoded protein is CASSQGDRAGGDTEAFF.

This chain uses TRBV3-1 (or the pseudogene TRBV3-2) with TRBJ1-4; perhaps TRBD1 as D (5 bases). In germline, CDR1 is LGHDT, CDR2 YNNKEL (reference sequence). This CDR3 comprises 12 residues. V lost 11 bases and J 4 bases, leaving 11 bases between the germline ends. The CDR3 region is CAAQGDNEKLFF. In nucleotides, the CDR3 is TGTGCCGCCCAGGGTGATAATGAAAAACTGTTTTTT.

The V call is TRBV2, the J call TRBJ2-3; D remains unclear. There are 10 residues in the CDR3. Between the trimmed V and J ends, which lost 8 bases and 5 bases, there was a span of 5 bases. The germline V gene has CDR1 SNHLY and CDR2 FYNNEI. CDR3 nucleotides: TGTGCCAGCCGTAAAGATACGCAGTATTTT. Amino acid sequence: CASRKDTQYF.

This clone was observed a few times. The chain links TRBV6-1 to TRBJ1-1, with TRBD1 matching over 7 bases. Germline V gives CDR1 MNHNS, CDR2 SASEGT. The CDR3 covers 14 residues. The J segment lost 1 base and the V segment lost 8 bases, leaving 7 bases of the junction unmatched. CDR3 region: CASWTGRGNTEAFF. The DNA of the CDR3 is TGTGCCAGCTGGACAGGACGGGGGAACACTGAAGCTTTCTTT.

This chain joins TRBV4-2 and TRBJ2-3; 10 bases line up with TRBD2. The length of the CDR3 is 16 residues. Germline V gene data show CDR1 as LGHNA and CDR2 as YNFKEQ. The V gene end was trimmed by 2 bases and the J gene end by 1 base; junction bases not matched to a gene: 3. The CDR3 DNA reads TGTGCCAGCAGCCAATCTAGCGGGGGTGGCACAGATACGCAGTATTTT. Translated: CASSQSSGGGTDTQYF.

This chain links TRBV7-6 with TRBJ2-1, with TRBD2 matching 7 bases. The CDR3 sequence is 16 residues long. Trimming took 5 bases from V and 0 from J; bases not matched to a gene: 7. Germline values: CDR1 SGHVS, CDR2 FNYEAQ. CDR3 region: CASSGTSASSYNEQFF. The CDR3 coding sequence is TGTGCCAGCAGCGGAACTAGCGCGAGCTCCTACAATGAGCAGTTCTTC.

The chain combines TRBV6-6 with TRBJ2-1; D could derive from TRBD1 or TRBD2 (5 bases each). CDR1 is MNHNY and CDR2 is SVGAGI in the germline V gene (reference sequence). Trimming removed 0 bases from V and 4 bases from J, with 10 bases in between. This CDR3 has 15 amino acids. The CDR3 region is CASSYSRDLYNEQFF. CDR3 nucleotide sequence: TGTGCCAGCAGTTACTCCCGGGACCTATACAATGAGCAGTTCTTC.

This chain joins TRBV11-3 and TRBJ2-7; the match to TRBD2 covers 9 bases. CDR3 length: 16 amino acids. V gave up 0 bases and J gave up 5 bases; unmatched junction bases: 8. Per germline, CDR1 SGHNT and CDR2 YENEEA. CDR3 region: CASSLDGREGRDEQYF. The CDR3, as DNA: TGTGCCAGCAGCTTAGATGGGCGGGAGGGCCGCGACGAGCAGTACTTC.